The next 21 T cell receptor beta chains were all read from a single sample in a study of blood T cell repertoires in COVID-19 (TCRdb year 2020). Library construction relied on the immunoSEQ multiplex PCR assay. Here the immuneACCESS table is served through TCRdb, limited to in-frame sequences with V and J called. Missing clones are a known gap in these copies; in checked studies unresolved V genes cover under half, and the rest lacks a known reason. This sample gives around 210,000 clones in total; roughly 75% of them show up just once. The ten largest account for about 5.5% of the sample. The sequencing input was peripheral blood. These receptors originate from a woman between 65 and 79 years old with acute or convalescent COVID-19.

This clone was seen more than once but under ten times. This chain connects TRBV30 to TRBJ1-5; 10 positions match TRBD1. With 1 base clipped from V and 2 bases from J, the junction kept 5 bases outside the gene matches. The CDR3 is 16 residues long. Germline V gene lookup returns CDR1 GTSNPN and CDR2 SVGIG (reference sequence). The CDR3 DNA reads TGTGCCTGGAGTGCTCGGGACAGGGGAGGCAATCAGCCCCAGCATTTT. Encoded protein: CAWSARDRGGNQPQHF.

J is TRBJ2-1 and V is TRBV6-4; D gene unclear. Germline V CDR1 and CDR2: MRHNA, SNTAGT. The CDR3 consists of 16 residues. The germline V and J ends were trimmed by 3 bases and 0 bases, with 12 bases remaining between them. The CDR3 loop reads CASSDRTASSYNEQFF. The CDR3, as DNA: TGTGCCAGCAGTGATCGAACAGCAAGCTCCTACAATGAGCAGTTCTTC.

A few counts support this clone. V and J are TRBV3-1 (or the pseudogene TRBV3-2) and TRBJ2-2; 10 nucleotides match TRBD2. Per the germline V gene, CDR1 is LGHDT and CDR2 is YNNKEL (reference sequence). V shed 1 base and J 3 bases; nucleotides not matched to a gene: 2. This CDR3 is 16 amino acids long. CDR3 in amino acids: CASSQGTSGYTGELFF. CDR3 DNA: TGTGCCAGCAGCCAAGGGACTAGCGGATACACCGGGGAGCTGTTTTTT.

The V call is TRBV2, the J call TRBJ1-1; TRBD1 might be the D (6 bases). Trimming shortened V by 7 bases and J by 6 bases, and 12 bases separated the two germline ends. Germline values: CDR1 SNHLY, CDR2 FYNNEI. CDR3 length: 12 amino acids. The DNA for the CDR3 is TGTGCCAGCAAGCAGGGGTCGGCTGAAGCTTTCTTT. Translated, it gives CASKQGSAEAFF.

The V call is TRBV28, the J call TRBJ1-1; no reliable D call. CDR3 length equals 14 residues. Germline assignment: CDR1 MDHEN and CDR2 SYDVKM. Trimming pared 6 bases from V and 3 bases from J, leaving 14 bases between. The CDR3 DNA is TGTGCCAGCAGCTTGCCTTTGAGGCACACTGAAGCTTTCTTT. Protein: CASSLPLRHTEAFF.

The chain uses TRBV5-6 and TRBJ2-5, with D tentatively TRBD1 (6 bases). Germline assignment: CDR1 SGHDT and CDR2 YYEEEE. Deletions cut 3 bases from V and 4 bases from J, with 13 bases between. The CDR3 loop spans 14 amino acids. This CDR3 reads CASSSGQRGETQYF. CDR3 in DNA: TGTGCCAGCAGCTCTGGACAGAGGGGAGAGACCCAGTACTTC.

This clone has only a few counts. This chain connects TRBV12-3 or TRBV12-4 to TRBJ1-1; 8 bases match TRBD1. CDR3 length: 12 residues. With V trimmed by 6 bases and J by 8 bases, 5 bases remained unmatched. The CDR3 loop reads CASRTGAGEAFF. CDR3 DNA: TGTGCCAGCAGGACAGGGGCCGGAGAAGCTTTCTTT.

The chain couples TRBV2 to TRBJ2-7; possibly TRBD2 for D (6 bases). The CDR3 sequence is 13 residues long. Per germline, CDR1 SNHLY and CDR2 FYNNEI. The germline V and J ends were trimmed by 7 bases and 9 bases, with 19 bases remaining between them. This chain's CDR3 is CASTGLPGAGQYF. Here the CDR3 DNA reads TGTGCCAGCACTGGTTTGCCGGGAGCGGGGCAGTACTTC.

The CDR3 DNA reads TGTGCCAGTCGTCCGGGACAGGGGGCCGGCACCGGGGAGCTGTTTTTT. This sequence encodes CASRPGQGAGTGELFF. This sequence joins TRBV2 and TRBJ2-2; 12 nucleotides line up with TRBD1. The CDR3 runs 16 residues. Per the germline V gene, CDR1 is SNHLY and CDR2 is FYNNEI. V lost 9 bases to trimming and J lost 4 bases; unmatched junction nucleotides: 9.

The rearrangement links TRBV19 to TRBJ2-3; TRBD2 aligns across 8 bases. Looked up from germline, CDR1 is LNHDA and CDR2 is SQIVND (reference sequence). The CDR3 has 14 amino acids. V gave up 4 bases and J gave up 6 bases; unmatched junction bases: 6. The CDR3 spells CASSKGLVSDTQYF. The CDR3 region has the DNA TGTGCCAGTAGTAAGGGACTAGTCTCTGATACGCAGTATTTT.

V and J are TRBV20-1 and TRBJ1-2, with 8 bases identical to TRBD1. With V trimmed by 3 bases and J by 6 bases, 15 bases remained unmatched. The germline CDR1 and CDR2 sequences are DFQATT and SNEGSKA (reference sequence). The CDR3 has 16 amino acids. The CDR3 nucleotides read TGCAGTGCTAGTAATCCTCAGGGGGCTCGGGAGGATGGCTACACCTTC. Its protein product is CSASNPQGAREDGYTF.

This clone was detected only a few times. The chain links TRBV10-3 to TRBJ2-6, with D possibly being TRBD1 (6 bases). Trimming took off 3 bases at V and 3 bases at J, with 15 bases between the two ends. Germline-derived CDR1 and CDR2 are ENHRY and SYGVKD. The CDR3 runs to 17 residues. The DNA for the CDR3 is TGTGCCATCAGTGACCCCAGGGGAAGCGTTGGGGCCAACGTCCTGACTTTC. Protein product: CAISDPRGSVGANVLTF.

The chain couples TRBV9 to TRBJ1-1; D gene unclear. The CDR3 sequence is 13 residues long. Per the germline V gene, CDR1 is SGDLS and CDR2 is YYNGEE. Trimming left V 4 bases short and J 1 base short, with 8 bases between. The CDR3 is CASSPPGNTEAFF. The CDR3 DNA follows: TGTGCCAGCAGCCCCCCAGGGAACACTGAAGCTTTCTTT.

The CDR3 protein is CASSLVLSTYNEQFF. The CDR3 region has the DNA TGTGCCAGCAGCTTAGTTCTATCGACCTACAATGAGCAGTTCTTC. The chain has TRBV7-7 and TRBJ2-1; D not resolved. Deletions cut 1 base from V and 2 bases from J, with 9 bases between. The CDR3 spans 15 residues. Germline values: CDR1 SSHAT, CDR2 FNYEAQ (reference sequence).

The chain links TRBV5-4 to TRBJ2-3, with TRBD2 identical over 10 bases. Trimming at V came to 4 bases and at J to 3 bases, leaving 5 bases not matched to a gene. CDR1 and CDR2 (germline): SGHNT, YYREEE (reference sequence). CDR3 length: 15 amino acids. The CDR3 sequence is CASSPLAGATDTQYF. CDR3 in DNA: TGTGCCAGCAGCCCTCTAGCGGGAGCTACAGATACGCAGTATTTT.

CDR3 bases: TGTGCTAGTGGTCCTACTACCTACGAGCAGTACTTC. Translation: CASGPTTYEQYF. The rearrangement uses TRBV12-5 and TRBJ2-7, with unresolved D. V lost 5 bases and J 2 bases, leaving 7 bases between the germline ends. The CDR3 extends over 12 amino acids. Per germline, CDR1 LGHNT and CDR2 FRNRAP.

The chain has TRBV19 and TRBJ2-7, with D unclear. V dropped 3 bases and J dropped 0 bases, with 9 bases sitting between them. The germline gives CDR1 LNHDA, CDR2 SQIVND (reference sequence). CDR3 length: 14 residues. The DNA for the CDR3 is TGTGCCAGTAGTATTAGTGGTCCCTCCTACGAGCAGTACTTC. It yields the protein CASSISGPSYEQYF. Variable domain in full (rest from reference TRBV19 and TRBJ2-7): DGGITQSPKYLFRKEGQNVTLSCEQNLNHDAMYWYRQDPGQGLRLIYYSQIVNDFQKGDIAEGYSVSREKKESFPLTVTSAQKNPTAFYLCASSISGPSYEQYFGPGTRLTVT.

The V and J genes are TRBV6-5 and TRBJ1-1; TRBD1 aligns across 7 bases. Looked up from germline, CDR1 is MNHEY and CDR2 is SVGAGI. This CDR3 contains 14 residues. V lost 4 bases to trimming and J lost 4 bases; unmatched junction nucleotides: 6. DNA of the CDR3: TGTGCCAGCAGTTTACAGGGGAAGAGCACTGAAGCTTTCTTT. It codes for CASSLQGKSTEAFF.

The chain has TRBV11-2 and TRBJ1-5; possible D gene TRBD1, 5 bases. Germline V CDR1 and CDR2: SGHAT, FQNNGV. The CDR3 has 13 residues. V was pared by 5 bases and J by 7 bases, with 12 bases between. The CDR3: CASSDGGGQPQHF. CDR3 in DNA: TGTGCCAGCAGCGACGGCGGGGGACAGCCCCAGCATTTT. Using reference TRBV11-2 and TRBJ1-5 for the parts outside the CDR3, the full variable domain is EAGVAQSPRYKIIEKRQSVAFWCNPISGHATLYWYQQILGQGPKLLIQFQNNGVVDDSQLPKDRFSAERLKGVDSTLKIQPAKLEDSAVYLCASSDGGGQPQHFGDGTRLSIL.

The gene calls are TRBV2 and TRBJ1-5; no firm D call. V lost 4 bases and J lost 6, with 10 bases in between. CDR1 is SNHLY and CDR2 is FYNNEI in the germline V gene. The CDR3 spans 13 residues. The CDR3 reads CASSGEGSQPQHF. The CDR3 bases are TGTGCCAGCAGTGGAGAAGGGAGTCAGCCCCAGCATTTT.

This chain joins TRBV5-1 and TRBJ2-3, with 8 bases that match TRBD2. The CDR3 contains 18 residues. Trimming at V came to 0 bases and at J to 3 bases, leaving 12 bases not matched to a gene. The germline V gene encodes CDR1 SGHRS and CDR2 YFSETQ. CDR3 nucleotide sequence: TGCGCCAGCAGCTTGGATATGCTGGGACTAGGAGTGACAGATACGCAGTATTTT. Amino acid sequence: CASSLDMLGLGVTDTQYF.